A single sample gave rise to the 21 T cell receptor beta chains below, sequenced in a study of OX40 agonist ivuxolimab in advanced cancers. Measured with immunoSEQ multiplex PCR; TCRdb has only the in-frame clones, and not every one. Of about 60,000 clones listed, less than 95% were seen once; the top ten hold more than 13%. This specimen consisted of CD4+ or CD8+ T cells sorted from blood, obtained in a trial of the OX40 agonist ivuxolimab. The origin of the receptors is an adult with an advanced solid tumor such as melanoma, head and neck, liver or kidney cancer.

The CDR3 here is CASSLAPQPMYYGYTF. As DNA, the CDR3 is TGTGCCAGCAGCTTAGCCCCGCAGCCCATGTACTATGGCTACACCTTC. V is TRBV7-8 and J is TRBJ1-2; D uncertain. V shed 0 bases and J shed 3 bases, with 14 bases lying between them. Germline V gene sequence: CDR1 SGHVS, CDR2 FQNEAQ. There are 16 residues in the CDR3.

The J gene is TRBJ2-6, the V gene TRBV6-6; tentatively, D is TRBD1 or TRBD2 (5 bases each). Germline V gives CDR1 MNHNY, CDR2 SVGAGI (reference sequence). This CDR3 spans 15 amino acids. Between the trimmed V and J ends, which lost 6 bases and 0 bases, there was a span of 9 bases. CDR3 nucleotide sequence: TGTGCCAGCAGCCCAGGGAGCTCTGGGGCCAACGTCCTGACTTTC. Translating gives CASSPGSSGANVLTF.

The chain couples TRBV6-5 to TRBJ1-1; no reliable D call. The V gene lost 6 bases and the J gene lost 11 bases, with 22 bases spanning the gap. The CDR3 runs to 14 residues. Germline assignment: CDR1 MNHEY and CDR2 SVGAGI. In DNA, the CDR3 is TGTGCCAGCAGCCGACCCCCCCCCACAAGTGCGGCTTTCTTT. This translates into CASSRPPPTSAAFF.

V is TRBV4-3 and J is TRBJ2-5; D possibly corresponds to TRBD2 (5 bases). The length of the CDR3 is 14 residues. The V end was cut by 0 bases, the J end by 4 bases, with 9 bases between. Per germline, CDR1 LGHNA and CDR2 YSLEER. CDR3 coding DNA: TGCGCCAGCAGCCAAGATGCCGCGGGAGAGACCCAGTACTTC. It is translated as CASSQDAAGETQYF.

The chain is built from TRBV18 and TRBJ2-3, with 9 bases identical to TRBD2. V shed 0 bases, J shed 4 bases, and the junction held 2 bases outside the gene matches. CDR1 is KGHSH, CDR2 LQKENI, per germline. The CDR3 spans 15 residues. CDR3 DNA sequence: TGTGCCAGCTCACCACCGCGGGAGGGTTCAGATACGCAGTATTTT. The encoded protein is CASSPPREGSDTQYF.

This clone is a singleton in its sample. The chain combines TRBV7-9 with TRBJ2-5, with D unclear. This CDR3 has 13 residues. Per germline, CDR1 SEHNR and CDR2 FQNEAQ (reference sequence). Trimming shortened V by 1 base and J by 5 bases, and 8 bases separated the two germline ends. This CDR3 reads CASSLDFSETQYF. The CDR3 DNA follows: TGTGCCAGCAGCTTAGATTTTAGTGAGACCCAGTACTTC.

The V call is TRBV5-1, the J call TRBJ2-3, with D unclear. The germline V and J ends were trimmed by 4 bases and 0 bases, with 12 bases remaining between them. This CDR3 contains 15 residues. Germline CDR1 SGHRS, CDR2 YFSETQ. The CDR3 region is CASSRRQRSTDTQYF. For the CDR3, the DNA is TGCGCCAGCAGCCGACGACAACGGAGCACAGATACGCAGTATTTT.

The chain employs TRBV9 and TRBJ2-2; 11 nucleotides align to TRBD2. Germline loops: CDR1 SGDLS, CDR2 YYNGEE. V lost 4 bases, J lost 4 bases, and 9 bases stayed unmatched. This CDR3 region has 17 residues. The CDR3 sequence is CASSISGRALGTGELFF. In DNA, the CDR3 is TGTGCCAGCAGCATTAGCGGGAGGGCCCTCGGCACCGGGGAGCTGTTTTTT.

This clone was seen once. This chain links TRBV4-3 with TRBJ1-1; D is perhaps TRBD1 (5 bases). The CDR3 totals 18 residues. V was trimmed by 3 bases and J by 5 bases, leaving 25 bases between them. Germline CDR1 is LGHNA and CDR2 is YSLEER. The CDR3 bases are TGCGCCAGCAGCCATTCCGTGGGGGACGTTTCGATGTTGACTGAAGCTTTCTTT. Its protein is CASSHSVGDVSMLTEAFF.

The chain uses TRBV6-4 and TRBJ1-5; possibly TRBD1 for D (5 bases). The V and J ends lost 3 bases and 2 bases respectively, with 5 bases between them. The germline V gene encodes CDR1 MRHNA and CDR2 SNTAGT. The CDR3 has 13 residues. In DNA, the CDR3 is TGTGCCAGCAGTGAACAGGGCAATCAGCCCCAGCATTTT. Translation: CASSEQGNQPQHF.

The chain links TRBV29-1 to TRBJ1-1, with a weak D call TRBD1 (6 bases). The CDR3 length is 13 residues. With 3 bases removed from V and 5 bases from J, the gap between germline ends came to 13 bases. Germline values: CDR1 SQVTM, CDR2 ANQGSEA. The CDR3 spells CSVEGRGLTEAFF. CDR3 in DNA: TGCAGCGTTGAGGGCCGGGGGCTAACTGAAGCTTTCTTT.

V gene TRBV10-3 combines with J gene TRBJ2-2; D is possibly TRBD1 (7 bases). The V gene lost 3 bases and the J gene lost 1 base, with 12 bases spanning the gap. The CDR3 covers 16 residues. Germline-derived CDR1 and CDR2 are ENHRY and SYGVKD. The CDR3 protein is CAISDPGGQNTGELFF. The DNA for the CDR3 is TGTGCCATCAGTGACCCAGGGGGGCAGAACACCGGGGAGCTGTTTTTT.

This chain connects TRBV27 to TRBJ2-3; TRBD1 might be the D (5 bases). The V end was cut by 8 bases, the J end by 2 bases, with 17 bases between. The V gene's germline CDR1 is MNHEY and CDR2 SMNVEV (reference sequence). There are 15 residues in the CDR3. The CDR3 loop is CASFITGFPTDTQYF. The CDR3 coding sequence is TGTGCCAGCTTTATTACAGGTTTCCCCACAGATACGCAGTATTTT.

Only a few counts were recorded for this clone. CDR3: CASSFAERFYGYTF. CDR3 nucleotide sequence: TGTGCCAGCAGCTTTGCCGAGAGATTTTATGGCTACACCTTC. The chain is built from TRBV7-2 and TRBJ1-2, with unresolved D. This CDR3 comprises 14 residues. Germline CDR1 reads SGHTA; CDR2 reads FQGNSA. The V end was cut by 3 bases, the J end by 5 bases, with 13 bases between. Variable domain in full (rest from reference TRBV7-2 and TRBJ1-2): GAGVSQSPSNKVTEKGKDVELRCDPISGHTALYWYRQSLGQGLEFLIYFQGNSAPDKSGLPSDRFSAERTGGSVSTLTIQRTQQEDSAVYLCASSFAERFYGYTFGSGTRLTVV.

The CDR3 DNA reads TGTGCCTGGGGGCCGGGAGGACTAGCGGGAGCGTTTGAGCAGTTCTTC. It codes for CAWGPGGLAGAFEQFF. This chain uses TRBV30 with TRBJ2-1; 13 nucleotides agree with TRBD2. CDR3 size: 16 residues. V trimming: 5 bases; J trimming: 9 bases; junction bases outside the gene matches: 13. The germline V gene has CDR1 GTSNPN and CDR2 SVGIG (reference sequence). Drawing the rest from reference TRBV30 and TRBJ2-1, the complete variable domain is SQTIHQWPATLVQPVGSPLSLECTVEGTSNPNLYWYRQAAGRGLQLLFYSVGIGQISSEVPQNLSASRPQDRQFILSSKKLLLSDSGFYLCAWGPGGLAGAFEQFFGPGTRLTVL.

This chain joins TRBV7-8 and TRBJ1-3; no definite D call. Per the germline V gene, CDR1 is SGHVS and CDR2 is FQNEAQ. This CDR3 spans 15 amino acids. Trimming stripped 6 bases from V and 2 bases from J, with 14 bases between. CDR3 protein: CASSSRGTAGNTIYF. The CDR3 DNA follows: TGTGCCAGCAGTTCCCGGGGTACTGCTGGAAACACCATATATTTT.

The chain recombines TRBV19 with TRBJ2-5; perhaps TRBD1 as D (6 bases). CDR3 size: 14 residues. V lost 4 bases to trimming and J lost 4 bases, with 13 bases between them. Germline-derived CDR1 and CDR2 are LNHDA and SQIVND (reference sequence). CDR3: CASSSGRGRETQYF. As DNA, the CDR3 is TGTGCCAGTAGTAGTGGCAGGGGAAGAGAGACCCAGTACTTC. Looking up the rest from reference TRBV19 and TRBJ2-5 gives the full variable domain: DGGITQSPKYLFRKEGQNVTLSCEQNLNHDAMYWYRQDPGQGLRLIYYSQIVNDFQKGDIAEGYSVSREKKESFPLTVTSAQKNPTAFYLCASSSGRGRETQYFGPGTRLLVL.

This chain joins TRBV7-9 and TRBJ2-7; 10 bases align to TRBD1. CDR1 and CDR2 (germline): SEHNR, FQNEAQ (reference sequence). This CDR3 spans 16 amino acids. V lost 5 bases and J lost 0; bases outside the gene matches: 7. The CDR3 nucleotides are TGTGCCAGCAGCCCGACAGGGGGCCTCAGCTCCTACGAGCAGTACTTC. Protein sequence: CASSPTGGLSSYEQYF.

The chain joins TRBV19 to TRBJ2-6; 9 positions match TRBD1. Germline CDR1 is LNHDA and CDR2 is SQIVND (reference sequence). The length of the CDR3 is 17 residues. With 6 bases clipped from V and 2 bases from J, the junction kept 8 bases outside the gene matches. The CDR3 reads CASRRDRDGTGANVLTF. CDR3 nucleotide sequence: TGTGCCAGTAGGAGGGACAGGGATGGTACTGGGGCCAACGTCCTGACTTTC.

This chain links TRBV30 with TRBJ2-2; D unclear. With 0 bases removed from V and 4 bases from J, the gap between germline ends came to 6 bases. Germline V gene data show CDR1 as GTSNPN and CDR2 as SVGIG (reference sequence). The CDR3 runs 13 residues. CDR3 amino acids: CAWSVGFTGELFF. The CDR3 nucleotides are TGTGCCTGGAGTGTAGGGTTCACCGGGGAGCTGTTTTTT.

This clone has just one count. V and J are TRBV7-3 and TRBJ2-5, with a tentative D call TRBD1 (5 bases). Trimming removed 5 bases from V and 0 bases from J, with 7 bases in between. The CDR3 has 13 amino acids. Germline loops: CDR1 SGHTA, CDR2 FQGTGA. The CDR3 reads CASSRQNQETQYF. DNA for the CDR3: TGTGCCAGCAGCCGACAGAACCAAGAGACCCAGTACTTC.